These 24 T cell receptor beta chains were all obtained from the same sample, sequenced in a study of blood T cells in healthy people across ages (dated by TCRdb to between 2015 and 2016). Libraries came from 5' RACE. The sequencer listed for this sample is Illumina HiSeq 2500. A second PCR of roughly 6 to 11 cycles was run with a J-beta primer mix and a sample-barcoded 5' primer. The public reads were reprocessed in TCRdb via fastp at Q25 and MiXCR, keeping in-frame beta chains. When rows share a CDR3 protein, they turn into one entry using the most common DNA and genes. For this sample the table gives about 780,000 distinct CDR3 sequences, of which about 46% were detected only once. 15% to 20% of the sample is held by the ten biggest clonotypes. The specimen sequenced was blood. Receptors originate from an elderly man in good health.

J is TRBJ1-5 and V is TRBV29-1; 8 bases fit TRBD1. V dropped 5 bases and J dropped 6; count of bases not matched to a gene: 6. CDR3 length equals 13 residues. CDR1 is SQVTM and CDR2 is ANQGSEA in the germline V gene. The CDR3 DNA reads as TGCAGCGTTCAACAGGGGGAAGGTCAGCCCCAGCATTTT. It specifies CSVQQGEGQPQHF.

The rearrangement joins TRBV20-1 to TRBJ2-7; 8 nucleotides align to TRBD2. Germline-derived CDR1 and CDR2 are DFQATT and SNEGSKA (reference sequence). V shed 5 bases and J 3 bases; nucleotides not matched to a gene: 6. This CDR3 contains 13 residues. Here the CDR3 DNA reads TGCAGTGCTCCGGGAGGGTCACACTACGAGCAGTACTTC. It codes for CSAPGGSHYEQYF.

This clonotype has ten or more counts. This CDR3 is CSVEEADYNNEQFF. The CDR3, as DNA: TGCAGCGTTGAAGAGGCGGACTATAACAATGAGCAGTTCTTC. The genes are TRBV29-1 and TRBJ2-1; weak D call: TRBD2 (6 bases). Trimming cost V 0 bases and J 5 bases, with 11 bases left between them. CDR3 length: 14 amino acids. The germline CDR1 and CDR2 sequences are SQVTM and ANQGSEA.

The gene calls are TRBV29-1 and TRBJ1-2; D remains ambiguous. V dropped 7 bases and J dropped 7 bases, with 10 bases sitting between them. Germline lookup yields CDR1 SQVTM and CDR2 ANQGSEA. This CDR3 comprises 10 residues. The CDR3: CSAEEGGYTF. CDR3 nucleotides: TGCAGCGCAGAGGAGGGTGGCTACACCTTC. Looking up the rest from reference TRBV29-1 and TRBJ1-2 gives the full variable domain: SAVISQKPSRDICQRGTSLTIQCQVDSQVTMMFWYRQQPGQSLTLIATANQGSEATYESGFVIDKFPISRPNLTFSTLTVSNMSPEDSSIYLCSAEEGGYTFGSGTRLTVV.

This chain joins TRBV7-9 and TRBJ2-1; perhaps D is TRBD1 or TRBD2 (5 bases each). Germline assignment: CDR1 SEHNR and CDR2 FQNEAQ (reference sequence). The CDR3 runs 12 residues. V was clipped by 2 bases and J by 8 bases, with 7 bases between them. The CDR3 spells CASSLLGDEQFF. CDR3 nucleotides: TGTGCCAGCAGCTTATTGGGGGATGAGCAGTTCTTC.

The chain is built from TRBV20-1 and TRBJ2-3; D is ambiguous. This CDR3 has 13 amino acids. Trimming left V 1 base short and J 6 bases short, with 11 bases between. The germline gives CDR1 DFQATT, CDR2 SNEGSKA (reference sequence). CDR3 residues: CSARAPILDTQYF. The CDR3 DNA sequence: TGCAGTGCTAGAGCTCCGATCTTGGATACGCAGTATTTT.

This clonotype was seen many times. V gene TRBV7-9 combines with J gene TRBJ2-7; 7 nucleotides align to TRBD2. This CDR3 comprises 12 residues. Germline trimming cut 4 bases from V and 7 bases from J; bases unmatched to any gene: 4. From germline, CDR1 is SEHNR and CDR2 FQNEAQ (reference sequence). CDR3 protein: CASSSWGGEQYF. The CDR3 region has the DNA TGTGCCAGCAGCTCGTGGGGGGGAGAGCAGTACTTC.

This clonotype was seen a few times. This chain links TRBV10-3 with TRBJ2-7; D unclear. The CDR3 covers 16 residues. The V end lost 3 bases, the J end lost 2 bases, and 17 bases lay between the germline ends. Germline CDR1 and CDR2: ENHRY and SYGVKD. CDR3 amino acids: CAISDPQRTPPYEQYF. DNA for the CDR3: TGTGCCATCAGTGACCCGCAGAGAACCCCCCCCTACGAGCAGTACTTC.

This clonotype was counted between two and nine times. This chain's CDR3 is CASSQDPGGGDEQFF. The CDR3, as DNA: TGTGCCAGCAGCCAAGATCCCGGGGGAGGCGATGAGCAGTTCTTC. The chain combines TRBV4-2 with TRBJ2-1; possibly TRBD2 for D (6 bases). CDR3 size: 15 residues. Looked up from germline, CDR1 is LGHNA and CDR2 is YNFKEQ. The V end was cut by 0 bases, the J end by 8 bases, with 14 bases between.

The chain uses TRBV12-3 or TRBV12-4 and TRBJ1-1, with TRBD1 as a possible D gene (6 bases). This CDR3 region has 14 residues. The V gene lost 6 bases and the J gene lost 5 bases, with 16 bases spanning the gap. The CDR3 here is CASRKRTVGTEAFF. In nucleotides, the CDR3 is TGTGCCAGCAGGAAACGGACAGTAGGTACTGAAGCTTTCTTT.

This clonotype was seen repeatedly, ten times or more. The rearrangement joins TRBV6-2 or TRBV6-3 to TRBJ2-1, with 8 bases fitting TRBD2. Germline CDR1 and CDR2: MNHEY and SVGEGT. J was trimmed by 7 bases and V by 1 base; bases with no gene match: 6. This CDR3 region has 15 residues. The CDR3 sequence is CASSYYREGGNEQFF. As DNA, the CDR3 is TGTGCCAGCAGTTACTACCGGGAGGGAGGGAATGAGCAGTTCTTC.

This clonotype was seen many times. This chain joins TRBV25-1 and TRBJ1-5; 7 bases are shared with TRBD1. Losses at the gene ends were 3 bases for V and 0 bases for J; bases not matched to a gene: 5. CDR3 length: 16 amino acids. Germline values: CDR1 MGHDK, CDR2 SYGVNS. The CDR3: CASSDHRGLSNQPQHF. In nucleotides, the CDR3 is TGTGCCAGCAGTGATCACAGGGGACTTAGCAATCAGCCCCAGCATTTT.

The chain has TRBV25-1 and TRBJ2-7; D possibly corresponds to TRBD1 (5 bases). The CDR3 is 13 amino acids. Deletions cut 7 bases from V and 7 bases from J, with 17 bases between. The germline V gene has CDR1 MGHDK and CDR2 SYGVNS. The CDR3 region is CASIRNGPGEQYF. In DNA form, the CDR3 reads TGTGCCAGCATTAGGAACGGACCAGGGGAGCAGTACTTC.

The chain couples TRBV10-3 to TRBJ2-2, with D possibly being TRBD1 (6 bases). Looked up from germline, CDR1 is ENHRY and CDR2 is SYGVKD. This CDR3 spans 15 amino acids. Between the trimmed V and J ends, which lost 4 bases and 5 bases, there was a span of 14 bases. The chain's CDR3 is CAISGGTRQTGELFF. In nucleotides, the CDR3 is TGTGCCATCAGTGGGGGGACACGGCAAACCGGGGAGCTGTTTTTT.

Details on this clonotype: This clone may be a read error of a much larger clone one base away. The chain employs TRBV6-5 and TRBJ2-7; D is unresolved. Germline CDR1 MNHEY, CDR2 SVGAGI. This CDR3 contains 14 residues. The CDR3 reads CASSHSYDSTLQYF. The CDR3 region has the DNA TGTGCCAGCAGTCACTCCTATGATTCGACACTGCAGTACTTC.

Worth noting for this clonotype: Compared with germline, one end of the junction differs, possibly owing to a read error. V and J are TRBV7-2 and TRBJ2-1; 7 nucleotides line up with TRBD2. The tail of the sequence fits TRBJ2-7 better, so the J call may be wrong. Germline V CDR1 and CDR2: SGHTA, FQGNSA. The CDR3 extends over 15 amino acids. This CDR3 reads CAGSGGGAGNNEQYF. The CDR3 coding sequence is TGTGCCGGCAGCGGCGGTGGAGCGGGAAACAATGAGCAGTACTTC.

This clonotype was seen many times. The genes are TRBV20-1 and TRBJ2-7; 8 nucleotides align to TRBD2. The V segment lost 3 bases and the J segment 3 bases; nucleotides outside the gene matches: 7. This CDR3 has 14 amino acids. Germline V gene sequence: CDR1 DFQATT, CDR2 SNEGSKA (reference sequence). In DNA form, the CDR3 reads TGCAGTGCTAGGGCAGCGGGAGTGCGCTACGAGCAGTACTTC. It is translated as CSARAAGVRYEQYF.

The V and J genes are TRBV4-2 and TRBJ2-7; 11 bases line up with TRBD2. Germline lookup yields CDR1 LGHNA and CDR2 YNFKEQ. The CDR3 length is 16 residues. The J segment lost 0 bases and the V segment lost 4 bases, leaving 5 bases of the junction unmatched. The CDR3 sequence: CASSLRLAGTSYEQYF. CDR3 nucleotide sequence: TGTGCCAGCAGCCTACGACTAGCGGGAACCTCCTACGAGCAGTACTTC.

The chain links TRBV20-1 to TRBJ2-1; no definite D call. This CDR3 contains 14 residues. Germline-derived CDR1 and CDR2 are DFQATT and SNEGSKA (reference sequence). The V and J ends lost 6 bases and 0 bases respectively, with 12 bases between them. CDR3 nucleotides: TGCAGTGCGCCCCCCTCGAACTCCTACAATGAGCAGTTCTTC. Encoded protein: CSAPPSNSYNEQFF.

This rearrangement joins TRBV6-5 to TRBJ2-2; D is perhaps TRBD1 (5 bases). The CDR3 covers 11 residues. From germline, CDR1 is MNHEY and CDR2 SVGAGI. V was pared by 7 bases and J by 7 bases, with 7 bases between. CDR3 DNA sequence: TGTGCCAGCATGGGGCGCGGGGAGCTGTTTTTT. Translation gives CASMGRGELFF.

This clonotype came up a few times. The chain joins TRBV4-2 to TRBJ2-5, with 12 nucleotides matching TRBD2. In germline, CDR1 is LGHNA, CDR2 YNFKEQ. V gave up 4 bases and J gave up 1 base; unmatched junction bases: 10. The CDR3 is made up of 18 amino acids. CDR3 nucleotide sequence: TGTGCCAGCAGCCTAACCAGGACTAGCGGGGACTCCCAAGAGACCCAGTACTTC. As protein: CASSLTRTSGDSQETQYF.

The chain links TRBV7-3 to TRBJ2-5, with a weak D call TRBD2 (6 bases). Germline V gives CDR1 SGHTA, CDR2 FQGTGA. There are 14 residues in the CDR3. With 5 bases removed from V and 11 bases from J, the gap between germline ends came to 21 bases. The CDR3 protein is CASSPRAGRNEQYF. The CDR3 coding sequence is TGTGCCAGCAGCCCTAGAGCGGGCCGGAATGAGCAGTACTTC.

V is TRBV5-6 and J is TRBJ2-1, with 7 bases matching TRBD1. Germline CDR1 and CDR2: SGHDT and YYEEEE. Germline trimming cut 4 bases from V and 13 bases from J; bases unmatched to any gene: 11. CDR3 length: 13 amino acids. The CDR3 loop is CASSPDRQETQFF. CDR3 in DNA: TGTGCCAGCAGCCCGGACAGGCAAGAGACCCAGTTCTTC.

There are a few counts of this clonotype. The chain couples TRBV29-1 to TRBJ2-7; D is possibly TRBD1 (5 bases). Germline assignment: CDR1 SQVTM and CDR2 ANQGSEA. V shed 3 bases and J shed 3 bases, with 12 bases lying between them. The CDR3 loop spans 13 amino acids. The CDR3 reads CSVEAGNSYEQYF. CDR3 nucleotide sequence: TGCAGCGTTGAGGCAGGGAACAGCTACGAGCAGTACTTC.